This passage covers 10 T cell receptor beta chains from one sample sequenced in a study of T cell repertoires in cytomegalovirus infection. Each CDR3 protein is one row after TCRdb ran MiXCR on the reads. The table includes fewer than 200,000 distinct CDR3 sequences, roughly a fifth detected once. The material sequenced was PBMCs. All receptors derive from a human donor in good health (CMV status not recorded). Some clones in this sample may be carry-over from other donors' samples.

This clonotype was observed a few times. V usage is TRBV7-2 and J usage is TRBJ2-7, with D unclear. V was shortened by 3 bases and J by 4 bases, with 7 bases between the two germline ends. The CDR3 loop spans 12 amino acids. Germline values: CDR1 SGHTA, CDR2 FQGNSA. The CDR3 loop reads CASSFDQYEQYF. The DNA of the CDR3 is TGTGCCAGCAGCTTCGACCAATACGAGCAGTACTTC.

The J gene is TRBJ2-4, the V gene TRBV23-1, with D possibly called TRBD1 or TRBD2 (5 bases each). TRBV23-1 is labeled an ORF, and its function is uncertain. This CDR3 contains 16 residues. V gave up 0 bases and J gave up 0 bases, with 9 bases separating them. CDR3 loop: CASSQSGRLAKNIQYF. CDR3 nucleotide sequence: TGCGCCAGCAGTCAATCGGGACGGTTAGCCAAAAACATTCAGTACTTC.

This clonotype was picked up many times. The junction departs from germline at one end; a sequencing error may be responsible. DNA for the CDR3: TGTGCCAGCAGCGGACAGGGGCCACCTGGCAACACCATATATTTT. This translates into CASSGQGPPGNTIYF. V usage is TRBV7-3 and J usage is TRBJ1-3, with 9 bases lining up with TRBD1. The CDR3 extends over 15 amino acids. CDR1 SGHTA and CDR2 FQGTGA come from the germline V gene. The full variable domain, rest sourced from reference TRBV7-3 and TRBJ1-3, is GAGVSQTPSNKVTEKGKYVELRCDPISGHTALYWYRQSLGQGPEFLIYFQGTGAADDSGLPNDRFFAVRPEGSVSTLKIQRTERGDSAVYLCASSGQGPPGNTIYFGEGSWLTVV.

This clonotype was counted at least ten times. The CDR3 DNA follows: TGTGCCAGCAGCTTAGAGGGGGCGACCTATGGCTACACCTTC. Its protein product is CASSLEGATYGYTF. The V and J genes are TRBV7-9 and TRBJ1-2, with TRBD1 matching 7 bases. In germline, CDR1 is SEHNR, CDR2 FQNEAQ (reference sequence). Trimming took 1 base from V and 4 from J; bases not matched to a gene: 3. This CDR3 has 14 residues.

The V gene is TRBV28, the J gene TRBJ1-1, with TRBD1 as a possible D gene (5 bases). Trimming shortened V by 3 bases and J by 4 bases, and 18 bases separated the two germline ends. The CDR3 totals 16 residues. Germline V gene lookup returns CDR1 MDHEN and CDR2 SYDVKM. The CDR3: CASSLLQAGVGTEAFF. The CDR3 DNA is TGTGCCAGCAGTTTGCTACAGGCAGGAGTTGGCACTGAAGCTTTCTTT.

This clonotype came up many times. The CDR3 here is CASSYQRHSASEQFF. The CDR3 nucleotides read TGTGCCAGCAGTTACCAACGACACTCCGCCAGTGAGCAGTTCTTC. The V call is TRBV7-8, the J call TRBJ2-1; D is unresolved. Looked up from germline, CDR1 is SGHVS and CDR2 is FQNEAQ. Trimming removed 6 bases at V and 9 bases at J, with 21 bases between. The CDR3 is made up of 15 amino acids.

CDR3 DNA: TGTGCCAGCAAGGCCAACTCAATGGCTAGCGGGAGAGGACGCGGAGAGACCCAGTACTTC. Translation: CASKANSMASGRGRGETQYF. This rearrangement joins TRBV6-2 or TRBV6-3 to TRBJ2-5, with 10 bases aligning to TRBD2. The V gene's germline CDR1 is MNHEY and CDR2 SVGEGT. This CDR3 has 20 residues. V lost 7 bases, J lost 4 bases, and 24 bases stayed unmatched.

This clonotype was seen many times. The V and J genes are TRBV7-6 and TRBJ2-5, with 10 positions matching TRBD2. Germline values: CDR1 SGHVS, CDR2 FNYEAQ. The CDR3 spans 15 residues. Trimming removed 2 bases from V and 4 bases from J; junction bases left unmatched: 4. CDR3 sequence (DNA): TGTGCCAGCAGCTTACTAGCGGGAGCCCCAGAGACCCAGTACTTC. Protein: CASSLLAGAPETQYF.

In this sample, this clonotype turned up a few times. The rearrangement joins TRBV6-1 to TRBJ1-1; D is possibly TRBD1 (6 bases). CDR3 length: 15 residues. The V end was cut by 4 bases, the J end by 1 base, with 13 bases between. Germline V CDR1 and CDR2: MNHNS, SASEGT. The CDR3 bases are TGTGCCAGCAGTGCCCTAAGGACAGCGAACACTGAAGCTTTCTTT. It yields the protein CASSALRTANTEAFF.

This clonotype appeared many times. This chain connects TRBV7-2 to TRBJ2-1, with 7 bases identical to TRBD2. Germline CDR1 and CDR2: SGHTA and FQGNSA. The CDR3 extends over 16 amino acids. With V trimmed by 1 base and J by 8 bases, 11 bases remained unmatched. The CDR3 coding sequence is TGTGCCAGCAGCTTAGGGGGGGGGGGGACGCGGGATGAGCAGTTCTTC. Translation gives CASSLGGGGTRDEQFF.